The 13 T cell receptor beta chains below were found in one sample sequenced in a study of blood T cell repertoires in COVID-19. Assay: immunoSEQ multiplex PCR; the TCRdb copy retains only in-frame clones and omits some. The table has about 140,000 clones, roughly nine tenths seen once. The sample was peripheral blood. Receptor source: a human donor in a cohort sampled during active COVID-19.

This chain links TRBV30 with TRBJ1-1; 9 nucleotides align to TRBD1. Trimming removed 0 bases from V and 7 bases from J; junction bases left unmatched: 9. CDR1 is GTSNPN and CDR2 is SVGIG in the germline V gene (reference sequence). There are 15 residues in the CDR3. The CDR3 DNA reads as TGTGCCTGGAGTGTCCTGAGGACAGGGGAAAGTGAAGCTTTCTTT. Its translation: CAWSVLRTGESEAFF. Full variable domain (outside the CDR3, taken from reference TRBV30 and TRBJ1-1): SQTIHQWPATLVQPVGSPLSLECTVEGTSNPNLYWYRQAAGRGLQLLFYSVGIGQISSEVPQNLSASRPQDRQFILSSKKLLLSDSGFYLCAWSVLRTGESEAFFGQGTRLTVV.

The V and J genes are TRBV13 and TRBJ1-5, with D maybe TRBD1 (5 bases). The CDR3 is made up of 14 amino acids. V was pared by 0 bases and J by 3 bases, with 6 bases between. Looked up from germline, CDR1 is PRHDT and CDR2 is FYEKMQ (reference sequence). The CDR3 sequence: CASSLGTDNQPQHF. CDR3 bases: TGTGCCAGCAGCTTAGGGACAGACAATCAGCCCCAGCATTTT.

This chain joins TRBV2 and TRBJ2-1; D is possibly TRBD2 (8 bases). Between the trimmed V and J ends, which lost 8 bases and 0 bases, there was a span of 14 bases. Per the germline V gene, CDR1 is SNHLY and CDR2 is FYNNEI. There are 15 residues in the CDR3. The CDR3 is CASHSGDSSYNEQFF. The CDR3 DNA is TGTGCCAGCCATAGCGGGGACAGCTCCTACAATGAGCAGTTCTTC.

This clone showed up just a few times. The chain combines TRBV10-2 with TRBJ2-1; TRBD2 matches 13 bases. The CDR3 runs 15 residues. The V segment lost 2 bases and the J segment 7 bases; nucleotides outside the gene matches: 2. CDR1 and CDR2 (germline): WSHSY, SAAADI. This chain's CDR3 is CASSEGLAGANEQFF. The CDR3 nucleotides are TGCGCCAGCAGTGAGGGACTAGCGGGAGCAAATGAGCAGTTCTTC.

V usage is TRBV6-2 or TRBV6-3 and J usage is TRBJ2-1, with 7 bases aligning to TRBD2. This CDR3 has 16 residues. J was trimmed by 3 bases and V by 3 bases; bases with no gene match: 8. Germline loops: CDR1 MNHEY, CDR2 SVGEGT. CDR3 in DNA: TGTGCCAGCAGTTATCCGGGGGGAAAACTCTACAATGAGCAGTTCTTC. It specifies CASSYPGGKLYNEQFF.

The chain carries TRBV20-1 and TRBJ2-5; 9 bases align to TRBD1. Germline CDR1 DFQATT, CDR2 SNEGSKA (reference sequence). This CDR3 spans 15 amino acids. The V segment lost 6 bases and the J segment 6 bases; nucleotides outside the gene matches: 14. The CDR3 DNA is TGCAGTGCCAGTCACCTCCGGGACAGGGCAAAGACCCAGTACTTC. It yields the protein CSASHLRDRAKTQYF.

DNA of the CDR3: TGTGCCAGCAGCTCCGGGACAGGAACCGATTGGCAGTACTTC. It specifies CASSSGTGTDWQYF. This chain uses TRBV7-8 with TRBJ2-7; 8 bases align to TRBD1. The germline V gene has CDR1 SGHVS and CDR2 FQNEAQ. The CDR3 consists of 14 residues. The V and J ends lost 4 bases and 9 bases, in that order; junction bases with no gene match: 11. Full variable domain (missing parts from reference TRBV7-8 and TRBJ2-7): GAGVSQSPRYKVAKRGQDVALRCDPISGHVSLFWYQQALGQGPEFLTYFQNEAQLDKSGLPSDRFFAERPEGSVSTLKIQRTQQEDSAVYLCASSSGTGTDWQYFGPGTRLTVT.

This clone was seen just once. The genes are TRBV3-1 (or the pseudogene TRBV3-2) and TRBJ2-1, with 8 bases that match TRBD2. The CDR3 loop spans 17 amino acids. Trimming cost V 3 bases and J 6 bases; bases outside gene matches: 13. Germline V gene lookup returns CDR1 LGHDT and CDR2 YNNKEL (reference sequence). The chain's CDR3 is CASSHGERGGSFNEQFF. The CDR3 bases are TGTGCCAGCAGCCACGGTGAACGCGGGGGGTCGTTCAATGAGCAGTTCTTC.

This chain joins TRBV27 and TRBJ2-7, with 12 bases fitting TRBD2. Per germline, CDR1 MNHEY and CDR2 SMNVEV (reference sequence). The trim removed 4 bases at V and 0 bases at J, leaving 4 bases unmatched. CDR3 length: 16 residues. CDR3 sequence (DNA): TGTGCCAGCAGTTATTCTAGCGGGAGGGCCTCCTACGAGCAGTACTTC. Amino acids: CASSYSSGRASYEQYF.

The rearrangement uses TRBV30 and TRBJ2-5; possibly TRBD2 for D (5 bases). V dropped 5 bases and J dropped 5 bases, with 21 bases sitting between them. Germline CDR1 is GTSNPN and CDR2 is SVGIG (reference sequence). This CDR3 is built from 15 residues. Here the CDR3 reads CAWGPLTGVQETQYF. As DNA, the CDR3 is TGTGCCTGGGGGCCACTGACCGGGGTCCAGGAGACCCAGTACTTC. Looking up the rest from reference TRBV30 and TRBJ2-5 gives the full variable domain: SQTIHQWPATLVQPVGSPLSLECTVEGTSNPNLYWYRQAAGRGLQLLFYSVGIGQISSEVPQNLSASRPQDRQFILSSKKLLLSDSGFYLCAWGPLTGVQETQYFGPGTRLLVL.

The chain joins TRBV29-1 to TRBJ2-3, with D possibly being TRBD1 or TRBD2 (5 bases each). Trimming took off 8 bases at V and 8 bases at J, with 17 bases between the two ends. The CDR3 extends over 12 amino acids. Germline V CDR1 and CDR2: SQVTM, ANQGSEA. The CDR3 region has the DNA TGCAGCTTTGGGGCCCAAGGAGGTACGCAGTATTTT. Its protein product is CSFGAQGGTQYF.

The chain is built from TRBV7-6 and TRBJ2-2, with 9 bases identical to TRBD2. V shed 5 bases and J 8 bases; nucleotides not matched to a gene: 9. This CDR3 region has 15 residues. Germline V CDR1 and CDR2: SGHVS, FNYEAQ. In DNA form, the CDR3 reads TGTGCCAGCAGCGTCCCGCGGGGGGGCACGGGGGAGCTGTTTTTT. Amino acids: CASSVPRGGTGELFF.

In the case of this clone: The junction departs from germline at one end; a sequencing error may be responsible. The rearrangement uses TRBV29-1 and TRBJ2-5, with 7 bases that match TRBD1. Germline V CDR1 and CDR2: SQVTM, ANQGSEA. There are 13 residues in the CDR3. This CDR3 is CSVEGDREETQYF. CDR3 sequence (DNA): TGCAGCGTAGAAGGGGACAGAGAAGAGACCCAGTACTTC.